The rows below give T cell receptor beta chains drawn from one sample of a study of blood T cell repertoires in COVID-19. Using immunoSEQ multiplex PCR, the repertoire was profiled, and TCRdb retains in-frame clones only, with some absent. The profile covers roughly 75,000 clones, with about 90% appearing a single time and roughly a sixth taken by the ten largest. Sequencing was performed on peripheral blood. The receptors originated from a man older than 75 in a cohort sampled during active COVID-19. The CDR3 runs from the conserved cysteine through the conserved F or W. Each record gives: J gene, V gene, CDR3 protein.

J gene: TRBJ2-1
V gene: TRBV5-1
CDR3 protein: CASSLAASSGGDEQFF

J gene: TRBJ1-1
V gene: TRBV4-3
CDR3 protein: CASSQLKGVGDTEAFF

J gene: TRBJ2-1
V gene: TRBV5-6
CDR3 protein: CASSLRGKIVHNEQFF

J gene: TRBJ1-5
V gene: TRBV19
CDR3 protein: CASSIWDRINQPQHF

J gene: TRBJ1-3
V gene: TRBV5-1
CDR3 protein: CASSLSGLSSGNTIYF

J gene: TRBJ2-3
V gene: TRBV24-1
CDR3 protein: CATSDTGTDTQYF

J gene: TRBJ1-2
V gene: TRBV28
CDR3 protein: CASSLGETGGKYTF

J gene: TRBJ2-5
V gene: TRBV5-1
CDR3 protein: CASSPRRPGQTEFRTSGGQETQYF

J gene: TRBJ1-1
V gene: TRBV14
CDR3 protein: CASSQDRRTGAEAFF

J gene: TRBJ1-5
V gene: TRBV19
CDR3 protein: CASTDMQRSGPQHF

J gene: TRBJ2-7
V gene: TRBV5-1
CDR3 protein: CASSSNYEQYF

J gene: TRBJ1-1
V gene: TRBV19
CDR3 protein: CASSMDRGTEAFF

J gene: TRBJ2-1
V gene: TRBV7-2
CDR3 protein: CASSLPTLRVEQFF

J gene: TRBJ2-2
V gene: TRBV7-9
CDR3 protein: CASSLDSTLTGELFF

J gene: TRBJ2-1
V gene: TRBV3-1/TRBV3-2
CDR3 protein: CASSSRPGLAGYNEQFF

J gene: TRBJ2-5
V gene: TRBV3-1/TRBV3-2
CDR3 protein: CASSRLGQRGQETQYF

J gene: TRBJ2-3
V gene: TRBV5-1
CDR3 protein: CASSRTGLSTDTQYF

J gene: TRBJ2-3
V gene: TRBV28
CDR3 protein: CASSPPGLAGGGDTQYF

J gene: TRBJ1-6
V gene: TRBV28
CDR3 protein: CASRVGGENSPLHF

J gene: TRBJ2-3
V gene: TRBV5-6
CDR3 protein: CASSHKTPLGGTDTQYF

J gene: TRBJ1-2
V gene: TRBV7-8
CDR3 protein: CASSQGHYGYTF

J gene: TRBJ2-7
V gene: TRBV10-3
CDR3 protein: CAISGQGVVTGSYEQYF

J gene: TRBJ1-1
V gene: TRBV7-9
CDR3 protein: CASSLLTQGGNTEAFF

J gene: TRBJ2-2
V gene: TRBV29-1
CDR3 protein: CSVAYYTGELFF

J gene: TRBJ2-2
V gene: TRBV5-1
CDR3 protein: CASSLQLPGATGELFF

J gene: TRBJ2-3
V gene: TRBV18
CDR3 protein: CASSLGADTDTQYF

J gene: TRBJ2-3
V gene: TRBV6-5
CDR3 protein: CASSYSGRGGTDTQYF

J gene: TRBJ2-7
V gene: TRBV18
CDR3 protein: CASSQGTSYEQYF

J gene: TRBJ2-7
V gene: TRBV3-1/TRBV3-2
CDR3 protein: CASSQDELAEQYF

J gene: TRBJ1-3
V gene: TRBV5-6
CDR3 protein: CASSLTDRVEPGNTIYF

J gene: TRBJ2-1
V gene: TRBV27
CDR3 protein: CASSYEASGGLLSSYNEQFF

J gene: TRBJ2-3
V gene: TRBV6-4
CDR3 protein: CASSGQVGDTQYF

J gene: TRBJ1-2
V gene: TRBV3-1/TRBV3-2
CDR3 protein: CASSQGGGAGYTF

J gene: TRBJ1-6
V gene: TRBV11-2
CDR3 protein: CASSSRDRGFSPLHF

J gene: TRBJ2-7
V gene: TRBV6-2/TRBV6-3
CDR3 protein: CASSSLPRPSGGLREQYF

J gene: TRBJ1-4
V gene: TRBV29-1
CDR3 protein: CSVWQGDEKLFF

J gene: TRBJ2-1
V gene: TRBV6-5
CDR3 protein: CASSYPAGGQYNEQFF